Below are 31 T cell receptor beta chains sequenced from a single sample in a study of T cells in Graves' hyperthyroidism and ophthalmopathy. The TCR beta CDR3 regions underwent amplification using RNA transcripts as the source. An initial round of RT-PCR targeting the TCR CDR3 relied on the HTBI primer set. Each CDR3 protein gets one entry after TCRdb re-called the multiplex PCR reads with MiXCR. The sample gives around 380,000 distinct CDR3 sequences, approximately 12% of which show up once; roughly 20% is in the top ten. Sequencing was performed on blood. The receptors originated from a man aged 30-40 years with Graves' hyperthyroidism that later progressed to Graves' ophthalmopathy.

This clonotype was counted only a few times. The CDR3, as DNA: TGTGCCTGGAACCCCCGGCGGGGGTGGAACAATGAGCAGTTCTTC. Translation: CAWNPRRGWNNEQFF. The chain has TRBV30 and TRBJ2-1; 7 nucleotides agree with TRBD2. There are 15 residues in the CDR3. From germline, CDR1 is GTSNPN and CDR2 SVGIG (reference sequence). The V segment lost 4 bases and the J segment 5 bases; nucleotides outside the gene matches: 11.

In this sample, this clonotype turned up a few times. The chain joins TRBV18 to TRBJ1-5; no firm D call. Germline V gene data show CDR1 as KGHSH and CDR2 as LQKENI. This CDR3 has 14 amino acids. V lost 3 bases, J lost 5 bases, and 11 bases lay in between. The CDR3 spells CASSPRTADQPQHF. DNA of the CDR3: TGTGCCAGCTCACCTAGGACCGCCGATCAGCCCCAGCATTTT.

This clonotype was observed a handful of times. The chain carries TRBV20-1 and TRBJ1-1, with 7 positions matching TRBD1. The length of the CDR3 is 13 residues. J lost 7 bases, V lost 7 bases, and 12 bases had no gene match. From germline, CDR1 is DFQATT and CDR2 SNEGSKA (reference sequence). The CDR3, as DNA: TGCAGTGGAATGCGACAGGGCCGGAGTGAAGCTTTCTTT. Translated: CSGMRQGRSEAFF.

This clonotype was detected ten times or more. The rearrangement joins TRBV20-1 to TRBJ2-1, with 12 nucleotides matching TRBD2. With 5 bases clipped from V and 6 bases from J, the junction kept 8 bases outside the gene matches. The CDR3 has 15 amino acids. Germline CDR1 is DFQATT and CDR2 is SNEGSKA (reference sequence). For the CDR3, the DNA is TGCAGTGCTCGACCCTCTAGCGGGGGGGCCAATGAGCAGTTCTTC. Its translation is CSARPSSGGANEQFF.

This clonotype was observed a few times. V and J are TRBV5-5 and TRBJ1-5; TRBD1 aligns across 8 bases. The V gene's germline CDR1 is SGHKS and CDR2 YYEKEE (reference sequence). V shed 3 bases, J shed 0 bases, and the junction held 5 bases outside the gene matches. The CDR3 has 16 residues. The CDR3 DNA reads as TGTGCCAGCAGCTCCGGACAGGGCGTTAGCAATCAGCCCCAGCATTTT. Encoded protein: CASSSGQGVSNQPQHF. Full variable domain (rest looked up from reference TRBV5-5 and TRBJ1-5): DAGVTQSPTHLIKTRGQQVTLRCSPISGHKSVSWYQQVLGQGPQFIFQYYEKEERGRGNFPDRFSARQFPNYSSELNVNALLLGDSALYLCASSSGQGVSNQPQHFGDGTRLSIL.

The chain recombines TRBV6-5 with TRBJ2-7; D gene uncertain. From germline, CDR1 is MNHEY and CDR2 SVGAGI. There are 14 residues in the CDR3. The V end lost 1 base, the J end lost 4 bases, and 11 bases lay between the germline ends. CDR3 sequence reads: CASSYWGSRYEQYF. The CDR3 DNA reads TGTGCCAGCAGTTACTGGGGATCACGTTACGAGCAGTACTTC.

This clonotype showed up many times. The rearrangement joins TRBV12-3 or TRBV12-4 to TRBJ1-5, with D hard to call. The V end lost 6 bases, the J end lost 1 base, and 13 bases lay between the germline ends. The CDR3 is 15 residues long. This CDR3 reads CASSPLAGSNQPQHF. The DNA of the CDR3 is TGTGCCAGCAGCCCCCTGGCTGGCAGCAATCAGCCCCAGCATTTT.

At least ten counts were recorded for this clonotype. This chain links TRBV20-1 with TRBJ1-2, with D tentatively TRBD1 (6 bases). V gave up 5 bases and J gave up 4 bases, with 11 bases separating them. Germline CDR1 is DFQATT and CDR2 is SNEGSKA (reference sequence). This CDR3 is 12 amino acids long. The CDR3 spells CSAVRDTYGYTF. The CDR3, as DNA: TGCAGTGCTGTCCGGGACACCTATGGCTACACCTTC.

This clonotype has at least ten counts. The V call is TRBV6-1, the J call TRBJ1-2; 8 nucleotides agree with TRBD1. The length of the CDR3 is 13 residues. Per the germline V gene, CDR1 is MNHNS and CDR2 is SASEGT. CDR3 loop: CAAGQGNFYGYTF. The CDR3 DNA is TGTGCTGCCGGACAGGGAAATTTCTATGGCTACACCTTC.

As to this clonotype: This may come from a read error, since a much larger clone is one base off. This chain uses TRBV28 with TRBJ2-3, with 11 bases fitting TRBD1. This CDR3 is built from 15 residues. Germline CDR1 reads MDHEN; CDR2 reads SYDVKM. The CDR3 DNA reads as TGTGCCAGCAGTAGGGACAGGGGGAAGGCAGATGCGCAGTATTTT. Translated, it gives CASSRDRGKADAQYF.

A word on this clonotype: The final CDR3 position lacks the conserved phenylalanine or tryptophan, pointing to a likely read error. The chain employs TRBV5-1 and TRBJ1-5; a weak D match, TRBD1 (6 bases). This CDR3 spans 17 amino acids. CDR1 SGHRS and CDR2 YFSETQ come from the germline V gene. V lost 1 base to trimming and J lost 1 base, with 15 bases between them. DNA of the CDR3: TGCGCCAGCAGCTTGTACCCAGGGGATCGGAGCAATCAGCCCCAGCATTCT. Its protein product is CASSLYPGDRSNQPQHS.

There are many counts of this clonotype. The rearrangement uses TRBV28 and TRBJ2-7, with D tentatively TRBD1 (6 bases). Germline assignment: CDR1 MDHEN and CDR2 SYDVKM. The CDR3 covers 14 residues. V lost 1 base and J 5 bases, leaving 12 bases between the germline ends. In nucleotides, the CDR3 is TGTGCCAGCAGTTTATCGGTCAGGGGTCACGAGCAGTACTTC. It is translated as CASSLSVRGHEQYF.

The rearrangement uses TRBV18 and TRBJ2-4; 8 positions agree with TRBD1. V lost 6 bases and J lost 6; bases outside the gene matches: 4. Germline V gene lookup returns CDR1 KGHSH and CDR2 LQKENI. This CDR3 contains 13 residues. CDR3 DNA: TGTGCCAGCTCGCCGGACAGGGTAAACATTCAGTACTTC. The encoded protein is CASSPDRVNIQYF.

The table lists this clonotype with many counts. The chain uses TRBV7-6 and TRBJ2-7; 10 bases line up with TRBD1. V was clipped by 4 bases and J by 0 bases; unmatched bases: 6. Per the germline V gene, CDR1 is SGHVS and CDR2 is FNYEAQ. This CDR3 spans 16 amino acids. CDR3 in DNA: TGTGCCAGCAGCTCCCGGACAGGGGGTAGCTCCTACGAGCAGTACTTC. Translating gives CASSSRTGGSSYEQYF.

V is TRBV7-9 and J is TRBJ2-1, with 10 bases fitting TRBD1. After removal of 4 bases from V and 7 bases from J, the junction contained 4 bases not matched to a gene. The CDR3 runs 14 residues. Germline V lookup: CDR1 SEHNR, CDR2 FQNEAQ (reference sequence). The CDR3: CASSSGTGENEQFF. CDR3 sequence (DNA): TGTGCCAGCAGCTCCGGGACAGGGGAGAATGAGCAGTTCTTC.

The rearrangement uses TRBV6-5 and TRBJ2-1; 7 bases map to TRBD2. CDR1 is MNHEY and CDR2 is SVGAGI in the germline V gene. V dropped 3 bases and J dropped 12; count of bases not matched to a gene: 5. CDR3 length equals 12 residues. The CDR3 DNA reads as TGTGCCAGCAGTTATGAGTGGGGGGGGCAGTTCTTC. It yields the protein CASSYEWGGQFF.

This clonotype occurred a few times. This chain joins TRBV11-3 and TRBJ2-2, with D unclear. V lost 0 bases to trimming and J lost 6 bases, with 11 bases between them. This CDR3 comprises 15 residues. The germline gives CDR1 SGHNT, CDR2 YENEEA. In DNA form, the CDR3 reads TGTGCCAGCAGCTTAGATCTACCCGGCTCCGGGGAGCTGTTTTTT. This gives the protein CASSLDLPGSGELFF.

This clonotype was seen many times. The J gene is TRBJ2-7, the V gene TRBV12-3 or TRBV12-4, with 7 bases aligning to TRBD2. The CDR3 loop spans 13 amino acids. J was trimmed by 2 bases and V by 5 bases; bases with no gene match: 3. The CDR3 DNA follows: TGTGCCAGCAGTACCGGGACTACCTACGAGCAGTACTTC. This gives the protein CASSTGTTYEQYF.

Many counts were recorded for this clonotype. CDR3 sequence (DNA): TGTGCCAGCAGTAAAGGGTGGGGAGGCTACACCTTC. Its protein is CASSKGWGGYTF. V is TRBV27 and J is TRBJ1-2, with D unclear. Germline CDR1 is MNHEY and CDR2 is SMNVEV (reference sequence). The V and J ends lost 5 bases and 8 bases respectively, with 12 bases between them. This CDR3 spans 12 amino acids.

This clonotype has ten or more counts. This chain connects TRBV5-8 to TRBJ2-2; TRBD1 matches at 12 bases. J gave up 7 bases and V 6 bases, and 10 bases lay outside the gene matches. CDR1 is SGHTS, CDR2 YDEGEE, per germline. This CDR3 is 16 amino acids long. CDR3 nucleotide sequence: TGTGCCAGCACCCCTCCGGGACAGGGGGCTAACGGGGAGCTGTTTTTT. This gives the protein CASTPPGQGANGELFF.

Worth noting for this clonotype: A read error may be the cause here, since a much bigger clone is one base away. V and J are TRBV18 and TRBJ2-4, with D unclear. This CDR3 has 13 residues. Per germline, CDR1 KGHSH and CDR2 LQKENI. The CDR3 protein is CANSPERRYIQYF. The CDR3 region has the DNA TGTGCCAACTCACCGGAAAGGCGCTACATTCAGTACTTC.

This chain connects TRBV11-2 to TRBJ2-7; 9 nucleotides agree with TRBD2. CDR3 length equals 14 residues. Germline V gives CDR1 SGHAT, CDR2 FQNNGV. The junction had 14 bases not matched to a gene; V was cut back by 11 bases and J by 6 bases. The CDR3, as DNA: TGTGCCGTCCGAGTCGCGGGGGGGCCCGGCGAGCAGTACTTC. Translating it yields CAVRVAGGPGEQYF.

This clonotype was observed many times. V gene TRBV6-2 or TRBV6-3 combines with J gene TRBJ1-1, with D perhaps TRBD1 (5 bases). The CDR3 is made up of 13 amino acids. Germline V gives CDR1 MNHEY, CDR2 SVGEGT. Trimming took 2 bases from V and 1 from J, leaving 5 bases between them. CDR3 in amino acids: CASSYRGNTEAFF. The DNA of the CDR3 is TGTGCCAGCAGTTACAGGGGGAACACTGAAGCTTTCTTT.

This clonotype was observed a few times. The chain uses TRBV9 and TRBJ2-7, with D perhaps TRBD1 (6 bases). Germline values: CDR1 SGDLS, CDR2 YYNGEE. The CDR3 has 13 residues. Trimming removed 3 bases at V and 4 bases at J, with 11 bases between. This CDR3 reads CASSGGDRYEQYF. The CDR3 bases are TGTGCCAGCAGCGGGGGAGACAGGTACGAGCAGTACTTC.

This clonotype was seen ten or more times. The chain carries TRBV27 and TRBJ1-2; D may be TRBD1 (6 bases). The CDR3 runs to 14 residues. In germline, CDR1 is MNHEY, CDR2 SMNVEV (reference sequence). V was clipped by 5 bases and J by 8 bases, with 18 bases between them. The CDR3 DNA reads as TGTGCCAGCAGTCCCGCGGGGGGGCCGAGGGGCTACACCTTC. Translating it yields CASSPAGGPRGYTF.

A word on this clonotype: This may be a read error: a much more frequent sequence differs by one nucleotide. J is TRBJ2-1 and V is TRBV3-1; 8 bases map to TRBD2. This CDR3 has 15 residues. Germline V lookup: CDR1 LGHDT, CDR2 YNNKEL (reference sequence). The V segment lost 5 bases and the J segment 10 bases; nucleotides outside the gene matches: 13. The CDR3 region is CASSSRTCGGREQFF. The CDR3 DNA is TGTGCCAGCAGCTCCAGGACTTGCGGGGGGCGGGAGCAGTTCTTC.

The table lists this clonotype with many counts. The CDR3 is CASSSGEGEDYGYTF. The CDR3 DNA reads TGTGCCAGCAGCTCGGGGGAGGGCGAGGACTATGGCTACACCTTC. V usage is TRBV7-9 and J usage is TRBJ1-2, with D perhaps TRBD1 (5 bases). Germline CDR1 and CDR2: SEHNR and FQNEAQ (reference sequence). The CDR3 runs to 15 residues. V shed 4 bases and J shed 3 bases, with 15 bases lying between them.

This clonotype came up many times. Written as DNA, the CDR3 is TGTGCCAGCACTTTGGGGTTTGACGAGCAGTACTTC. This sequence encodes CASTLGFDEQYF. The V call is TRBV12-3 or TRBV12-4, the J call TRBJ2-7; D uncertain. The CDR3 is made up of 12 amino acids. Trimming took off 7 bases at V and 5 bases at J, with 12 bases between the two ends.

This clonotype came up many times. This chain links TRBV6-6 with TRBJ2-5; no firm D call. Germline V CDR1 and CDR2: MNHNY, SVGAGI (reference sequence). V was cut by 0 bases and J by 7 bases, with 15 bases left in between. The CDR3 contains 15 residues. The CDR3 protein is CASSYSIYDGGTQYF. CDR3 bases: TGTGCCAGCAGTTACTCGATTTACGACGGCGGGACCCAGTACTTC.

This clonotype was observed a few times. The rearrangement joins TRBV19 to TRBJ1-5; no reliable D call. CDR3 size: 16 residues. Trimming shortened V by 3 bases and J by 0 bases, and 12 bases separated the two germline ends. Germline lookup yields CDR1 LNHDA and CDR2 SQIVND (reference sequence). As DNA, the CDR3 is TGTGCCAGTAGTATTTGGGATATGTATAGCAATCAGCCCCAGCATTTT. Its protein is CASSIWDMYSNQPQHF.

The chain couples TRBV6-4 to TRBJ2-1, with 13 positions matching TRBD2. The germline V gene has CDR1 MRHNA and CDR2 SNTAGT. V dropped 0 bases and J dropped 8; count of bases not matched to a gene: 1. CDR3 length equals 15 residues. The CDR3: CASSDSLAGGHEQFF. CDR3 nucleotide sequence: TGTGCCAGCAGTGACTCACTAGCGGGGGGGCATGAGCAGTTCTTC.